Reported below is one T cell receptor beta chain. Its cognate antigen is unknown. Amplified regions were TCR beta CDR3 sequences from RNA transcripts. A set of HTBI primers served as the primers for a first-round RT-PCR of the TCR CDR3. Using its own MiXCR run on the multiplex PCR reads, TCRdb lists one record per CDR3 protein. The repertoire includes a few hundred thousand distinct CDR3 sequences, approximately 44% of them detected once, and more than 7% sits in the top ten. This entry belongs to a study of T cells in Graves' hyperthyroidism and ophthalmopathy. The CDR3 extends over 15 amino acids. Unmatched junction bases numbered 5, after V lost 5 bases and J lost 4 bases. Germline lookup yields CDR1 SEHNR and CDR2 FQNEAQ (reference sequence). Findings and caveats of the study: In validation, the model predicted ophthalmopathy. These predictions came a median approximately six months before onset.

The TCR comes from a woman between 18 and 30 years old with Graves' hyperthyroidism. The chain combines TRBV7-9 with TRBJ2-6, with TRBD1 identical over 7 bases. Sample: peripheral blood or thyroid tissue (not recorded which). In DNA, the CDR3 is TGTGCCAGCAGCGAGTCGGGACAGGGGGCCAACGTCCTGACTTTC. Encoded protein: CASSESGQGANVLTF.